Below, 14 T cell receptor beta chains from the same sample are listed, as sequenced in a study of blood T cell repertoires in COVID-19. This table comes from immunoSEQ multiplex PCR, and its TCRdb copy is limited to in-frame clones, with some not included. Seen here are under 200,000 clones, around four fifths observed once, and the top ten hold approximately 7.6%. Sequencing used peripheral blood. The receptors stem from an elderly woman with COVID-19, enrolled during active disease.

The genes are TRBV25-1 and TRBJ1-3; maybe TRBD1 (5 bases). Germline assignment: CDR1 MGHDK and CDR2 SYGVNS. CDR3 size: 14 residues. Trimming removed 4 bases at V and 1 base at J, with 8 bases between. In DNA, the CDR3 is TGTGCCAGCAGTGTGGCAGGGTCTGGAAACACCATATATTTT. Protein product: CASSVAGSGNTIYF. Looking up the rest from reference TRBV25-1 and TRBJ1-3 gives the full variable domain: EADIYQTPRYLVIGTGKKITLECSQTMGHDKMYWYQQDPGMELHLIHYSYGVNSTEKGDLSSESTVSRIRTEHFPLTLESARPSHTSQYLCASSVAGSGNTIYFGEGSWLTVV.

The chain links TRBV11-2 to TRBJ1-1, with a tentative D call TRBD1 (6 bases). The CDR3 loop spans 15 amino acids. Germline V lookup: CDR1 SGHAT, CDR2 FQNNGV. Trimming removed 0 bases from V and 4 bases from J, with 12 bases in between. The CDR3 is CASSLEAGVGTEAFF. CDR3 bases: TGTGCCAGCAGCTTAGAGGCAGGGGTAGGCACTGAAGCTTTCTTT.

CDR3 DNA sequence: TGTGCCAGCAGCCAAGCCACGGCCGGGTCCGAGCAGTACTTC. Its translation is CASSQATAGSEQYF. The chain uses TRBV3-1 (or the pseudogene TRBV3-2) and TRBJ2-7; D remains ambiguous. CDR1 LGHDT and CDR2 YNNKEL come from the germline V gene (reference sequence). This CDR3 has 14 amino acids. V gave up 1 base and J gave up 6 bases, with 13 bases separating them.

This chain connects TRBV7-3 to TRBJ1-1; unclear D gene. The CDR3 loop spans 14 amino acids. Germline CDR1 reads SGHTA; CDR2 reads FQGTGA. Trimming shortened V by 5 bases and J by 0 bases, and 10 bases separated the two germline ends. In DNA, the CDR3 is TGTGCCAGCAGCCCTGACACCGTGAACACTGAAGCTTTCTTT. Translation gives CASSPDTVNTEAFF.

This clone was observed a few times. The chain employs TRBV28 and TRBJ2-1; D unclear. This CDR3 is 15 amino acids long. The germline CDR1 and CDR2 sequences are MDHEN and SYDVKM. V dropped 8 bases and J dropped 0 bases, with 14 bases sitting between them. CDR3 residues: CASFGRMSSYNEQFF. The CDR3 coding sequence is TGTGCCAGCTTTGGGCGAATGAGCTCCTACAATGAGCAGTTCTTC.

The V gene is TRBV5-1, the J gene TRBJ1-4, with TRBD1 identical over 7 bases. The CDR3 is 14 amino acids. The V gene end was trimmed by 5 bases and the J gene end by 8 bases; junction bases not matched to a gene: 9. Germline-derived CDR1 and CDR2 are SGHRS and YFSETQ. This CDR3 reads CASSLDRVEEKLFF. In DNA, the CDR3 is TGCGCCAGCAGTTTAGACAGGGTGGAGGAAAAACTGTTTTTT.

V usage is TRBV27 and J usage is TRBJ2-1; 7 bases agree with TRBD2. The germline V gene encodes CDR1 MNHEY and CDR2 SMNVEV (reference sequence). V was clipped by 2 bases and J by 7 bases; unmatched bases: 5. This CDR3 contains 14 residues. CDR3 DNA sequence: TGTGCCAGCAGTTTAAGGTTCGGGGGGAATGAGCAGTTCTTC. It yields the protein CASSLRFGGNEQFF.

The chain carries TRBV18 and TRBJ2-2, with TRBD1 matching over 8 bases. Germline-derived CDR1 and CDR2 are KGHSH and LQKENI. V shed 6 bases, J shed 1 base, and the junction held 1 base outside the gene matches. The CDR3 runs to 14 residues. As DNA, the CDR3 is TGTGCCAGCTCCGGGACAGGGAACACCGGGGAGCTGTTTTTT. Translation: CASSGTGNTGELFF. The full variable domain, rest sourced from reference TRBV18 and TRBJ2-2, is NAGVMQNPRHLVRRRGQEARLRCSPMKGHSHVYWYRQLPEEGLKFMVYLQKENIIDESGMPKERFSAEFPKEGPSILRIQQVVRGDSAAYFCASSGTGNTGELFFGEGSRLTVL.

The CDR3 nucleotides read TGTGCCACCAGCAGAAGGGGCAGTTTATATGGCTACACCTTC. As protein: CATSRRGSLYGYTF. The rearrangement uses TRBV15 and TRBJ1-2; possibly TRBD1 for D (5 bases). Germline V gives CDR1 LNHNV, CDR2 YYDKDF (reference sequence). Between the trimmed V and J ends, which lost 2 bases and 5 bases, there was a span of 12 bases. There are 14 residues in the CDR3. The full variable domain, with the rest looked up from reference TRBV15 and TRBJ1-2, is DAMVIQNPRYQVTQFGKPVTLSCSQTLNHNVMYWYQQKSSQAPKLLFHYYDKDFNNEADTPDNFQSRRPNTSFCFLDIRSPGLGDTAMYLCATSRRGSLYGYTFGSGTRLTVV.

The CDR3 protein is CASSLRGSRKDEQFF. CDR3 sequence (DNA): TGTGCCAGCAGTTTGCGCGGGAGCAGGAAGGATGAGCAGTTCTTC. This chain uses TRBV28 with TRBJ2-1; 7 bases fit TRBD2. V dropped 3 bases and J dropped 8; count of bases not matched to a gene: 10. The germline gives CDR1 MDHEN, CDR2 SYDVKM. The CDR3 length is 15 residues.

This clone appeared many times. The genes are TRBV7-9 and TRBJ1-2; no definite D call. V was trimmed by 6 bases and J by 8 bases, leaving 16 bases between them. Germline V lookup: CDR1 SEHNR, CDR2 FQNEAQ (reference sequence). The CDR3 is made up of 13 amino acids. The CDR3 sequence: CASRAGDGLGYTF. DNA of the CDR3: TGTGCCAGCAGGGCAGGAGACGGACTCGGCTACACCTTC.

The chain combines TRBV29-1 with TRBJ2-2; 8 nucleotides match TRBD1. CDR1 SQVTM and CDR2 ANQGSEA come from the germline V gene. V trimming: 3 bases; J trimming: 2 bases; junction bases outside the gene matches: 2. The CDR3 consists of 14 residues. This CDR3 reads CSVETGVNTGELFF. The CDR3 DNA reads TGCAGCGTTGAGACAGGGGTTAACACCGGGGAGCTGTTTTTT.

V is TRBV11-3 and J is TRBJ2-2, with 8 bases fitting TRBD2. The CDR3 is 17 amino acids. Germline V CDR1 and CDR2: SGHNT, YENEEA. Trimming at V came to 1 base and at J to 6 bases, leaving 10 bases not matched to a gene. DNA for the CDR3: TGTGCCAGCAGCTTAGGTCTGACCTCGCGGGGGGCCGGGGAGCTGTTTTTT. Translation gives CASSLGLTSRGAGELFF.

The V call is TRBV7-9, the J call TRBJ2-7, with D unresolved. The germline V gene encodes CDR1 SEHNR and CDR2 FQNEAQ (reference sequence). This CDR3 comprises 13 residues. The V gene lost 1 base and the J gene lost 6 bases, with 10 bases spanning the gap. CDR3 sequence reads: CASSLGSATEQYF. CDR3 sequence (DNA): TGTGCCAGCAGCTTAGGTTCCGCTACCGAGCAGTACTTC.